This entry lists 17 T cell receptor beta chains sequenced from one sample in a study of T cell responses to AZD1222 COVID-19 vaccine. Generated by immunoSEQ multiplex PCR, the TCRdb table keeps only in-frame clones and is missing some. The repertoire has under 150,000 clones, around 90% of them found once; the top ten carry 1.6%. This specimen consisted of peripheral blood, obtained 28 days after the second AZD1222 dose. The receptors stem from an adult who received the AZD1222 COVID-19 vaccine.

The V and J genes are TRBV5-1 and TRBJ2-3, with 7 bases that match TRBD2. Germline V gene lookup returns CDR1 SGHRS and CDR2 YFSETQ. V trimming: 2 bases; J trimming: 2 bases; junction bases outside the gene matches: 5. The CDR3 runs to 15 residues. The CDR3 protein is CASSLAGLVTDTQYF. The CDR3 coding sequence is TGCGCCAGCAGCTTAGCAGGACTAGTCACAGATACGCAGTATTTT.

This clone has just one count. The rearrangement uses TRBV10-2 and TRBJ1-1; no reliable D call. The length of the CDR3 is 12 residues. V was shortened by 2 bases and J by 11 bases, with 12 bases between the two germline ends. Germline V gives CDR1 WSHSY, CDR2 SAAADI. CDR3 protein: CASSEPLFLAFF. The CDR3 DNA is TGCGCCAGCAGTGAGCCCCTATTTTTGGCTTTCTTT.

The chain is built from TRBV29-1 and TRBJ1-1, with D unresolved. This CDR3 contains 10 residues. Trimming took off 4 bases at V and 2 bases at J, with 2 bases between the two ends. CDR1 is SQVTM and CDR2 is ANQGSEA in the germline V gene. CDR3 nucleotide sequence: TGCAGCGTTGGAAACACTGAAGCTTTCTTT. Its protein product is CSVGNTEAFF.

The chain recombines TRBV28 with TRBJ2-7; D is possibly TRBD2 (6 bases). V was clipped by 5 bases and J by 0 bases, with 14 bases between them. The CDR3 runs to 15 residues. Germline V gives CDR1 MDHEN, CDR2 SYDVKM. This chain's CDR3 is CASSRTGRTSYEQYV. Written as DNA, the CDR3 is TGTGCCAGCAGTCGGACGGGGAGGACCTCCTACGAGCAGTACGTC.

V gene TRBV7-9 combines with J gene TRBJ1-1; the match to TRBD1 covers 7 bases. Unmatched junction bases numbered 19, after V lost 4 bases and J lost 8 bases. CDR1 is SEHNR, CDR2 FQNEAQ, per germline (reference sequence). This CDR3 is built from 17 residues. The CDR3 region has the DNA TGTGCCAGCAGCTCCTTTGAGCTTCGACCGGGACAGCAGGAAGCTTTCTTT. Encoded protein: CASSSFELRPGQQEAFF.

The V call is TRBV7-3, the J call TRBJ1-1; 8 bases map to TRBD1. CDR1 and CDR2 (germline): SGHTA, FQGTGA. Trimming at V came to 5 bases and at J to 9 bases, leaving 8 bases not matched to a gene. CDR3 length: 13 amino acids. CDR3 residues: CASSPSWDRQAFF. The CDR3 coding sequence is TGTGCCAGCAGCCCTAGCTGGGACAGGCAAGCTTTCTTT.

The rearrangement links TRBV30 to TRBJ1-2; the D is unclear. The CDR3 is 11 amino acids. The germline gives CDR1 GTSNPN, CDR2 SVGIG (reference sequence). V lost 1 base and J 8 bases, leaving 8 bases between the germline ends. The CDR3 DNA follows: TGTGCCTGGAGTGATGGCGGAGGCTACACCTTC. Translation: CAWSDGGGYTF.

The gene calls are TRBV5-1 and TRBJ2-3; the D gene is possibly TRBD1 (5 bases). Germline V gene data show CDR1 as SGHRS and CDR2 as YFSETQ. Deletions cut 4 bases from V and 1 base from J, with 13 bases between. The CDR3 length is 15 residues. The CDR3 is CASSAQGGGTDTQYF. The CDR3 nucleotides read TGCGCCAGCAGCGCCCAGGGCGGAGGCACAGATACGCAGTATTTT.

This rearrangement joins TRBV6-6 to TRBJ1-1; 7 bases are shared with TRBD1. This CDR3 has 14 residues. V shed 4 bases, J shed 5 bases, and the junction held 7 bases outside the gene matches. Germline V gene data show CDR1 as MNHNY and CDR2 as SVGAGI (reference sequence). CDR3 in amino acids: CASSSRQGGTEAFF. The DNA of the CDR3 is TGTGCCAGCAGTTCTCGACAGGGTGGGACTGAAGCTTTCTTT.

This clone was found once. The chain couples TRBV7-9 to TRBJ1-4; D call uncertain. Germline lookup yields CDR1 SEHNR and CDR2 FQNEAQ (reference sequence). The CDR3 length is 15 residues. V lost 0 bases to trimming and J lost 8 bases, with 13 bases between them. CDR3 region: CASSLAAAGGEKLFF. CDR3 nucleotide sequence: TGTGCCAGCAGCTTAGCGGCGGCAGGCGGGGAAAAACTGTTTTTT.

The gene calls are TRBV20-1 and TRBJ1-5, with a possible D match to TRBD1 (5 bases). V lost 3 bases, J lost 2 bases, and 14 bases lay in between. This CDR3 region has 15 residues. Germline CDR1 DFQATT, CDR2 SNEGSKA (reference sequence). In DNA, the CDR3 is TGCAGTGCTAGTCGGGGGGAATCAGGCAATCAGCCCCAGCATTTT. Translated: CSASRGESGNQPQHF.

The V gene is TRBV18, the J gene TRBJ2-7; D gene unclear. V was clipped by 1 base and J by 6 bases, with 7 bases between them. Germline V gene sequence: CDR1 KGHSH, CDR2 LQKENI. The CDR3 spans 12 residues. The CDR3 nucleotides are TGTGCCAGCTCACCACTGGTTGGCGAGCAGTACTTC. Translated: CASSPLVGEQYF.

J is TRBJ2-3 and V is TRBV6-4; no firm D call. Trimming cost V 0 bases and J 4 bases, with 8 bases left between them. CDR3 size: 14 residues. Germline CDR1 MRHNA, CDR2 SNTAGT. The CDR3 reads CASSDSHVADTQYF. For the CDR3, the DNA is TGTGCCAGCAGTGACTCGCATGTGGCAGATACGCAGTATTTT.

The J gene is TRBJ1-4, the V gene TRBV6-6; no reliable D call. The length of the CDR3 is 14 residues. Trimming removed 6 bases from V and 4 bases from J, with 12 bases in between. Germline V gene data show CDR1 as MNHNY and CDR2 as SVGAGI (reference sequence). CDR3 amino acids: CASRAMGDNEKLFF. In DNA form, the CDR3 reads TGTGCCAGCAGGGCGATGGGTGATAATGAAAAACTGTTTTTT.

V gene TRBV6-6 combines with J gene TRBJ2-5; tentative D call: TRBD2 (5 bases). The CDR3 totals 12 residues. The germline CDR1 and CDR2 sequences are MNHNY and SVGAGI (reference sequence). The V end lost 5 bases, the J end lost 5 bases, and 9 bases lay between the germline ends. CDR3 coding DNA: TGTGCCAGCAGTGCTAGCTGGGAGACCCAGTACTTC. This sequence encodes CASSASWETQYF.

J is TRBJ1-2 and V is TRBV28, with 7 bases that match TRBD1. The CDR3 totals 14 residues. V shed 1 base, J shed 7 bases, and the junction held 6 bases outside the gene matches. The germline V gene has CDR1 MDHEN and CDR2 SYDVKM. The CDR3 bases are TGTGCCAGCAGTTTATCCCTCAGGGGGGCTGGCTACACCTTC. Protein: CASSLSLRGAGYTF.

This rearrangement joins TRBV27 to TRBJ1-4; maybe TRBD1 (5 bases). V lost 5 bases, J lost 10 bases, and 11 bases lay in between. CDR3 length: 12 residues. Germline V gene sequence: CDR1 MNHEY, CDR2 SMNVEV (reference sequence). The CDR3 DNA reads TGTGCCAGCAGTCTCCCGGGGGGAAAACTGTTTTTT. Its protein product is CASSLPGGKLFF.